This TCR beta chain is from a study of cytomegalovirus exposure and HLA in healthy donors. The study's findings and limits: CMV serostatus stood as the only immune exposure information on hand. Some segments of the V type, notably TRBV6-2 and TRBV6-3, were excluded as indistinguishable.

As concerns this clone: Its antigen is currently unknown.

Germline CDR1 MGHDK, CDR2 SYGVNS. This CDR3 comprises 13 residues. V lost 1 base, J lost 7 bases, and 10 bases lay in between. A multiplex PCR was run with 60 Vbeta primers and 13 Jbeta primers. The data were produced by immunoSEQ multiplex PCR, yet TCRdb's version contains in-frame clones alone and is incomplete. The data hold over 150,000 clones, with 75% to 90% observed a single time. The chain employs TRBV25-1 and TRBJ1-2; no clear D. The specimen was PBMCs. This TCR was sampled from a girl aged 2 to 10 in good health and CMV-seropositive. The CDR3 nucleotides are TGTGCCAGCAGTGAATTTCCGGGTGGTGGCTACACCTTC. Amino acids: CASSEFPGGGYTF.